These T cell receptor beta chains were read from a single sample in a study of control samples from healthy donors and cancer patients. Measured with immunoSEQ multiplex PCR; TCRdb has only the in-frame clones, and not every one. The sample has about 170,000 clones; roughly 88% are singletons. The sample taken for sequencing was blood. The receptors come from a woman under 40 in good health. CDR3s include the opening cysteine and the closing phenylalanine or tryptophan. Each record gives: J gene, clone size, V gene, D gene, CDR3 protein, CDR3 DNA. A D gene is named only where the DNA matches it firmly. Part of the rows lack a size; the others show once, few, many or a class for expanded clones.

J: TRBJ1-5; size: .; V: TRBV25-1; D: .; CDR3: CASSGFYSNQPQHF; DNA: TGTGCCAGCAGTGGCTTTTATAGCAATCAGCCCCAGCATTTT
J: TRBJ1-2; size: .; V: TRBV4-1; D: TRBD1; CDR3: CASSLGTATNYGYTF; DNA: TGCGCCAGCAGCCTCGGGACAGCTACTAACTATGGCTACACCTTC
J: TRBJ2-3; size: .; V: TRBV7-2; D: TRBD1; CDR3: CASSNDRAGTDTQYF; DNA: TGTGCCAGCAGTAACGACAGGGCTGGCACAGATACGCAGTATTTT
J: TRBJ2-3; size: .; V: TRBV28; D: .; CDR3: CASSLSWGFADTQYF; DNA: TGTGCCAGCAGTTTATCTTGGGGTTTCGCAGATACGCAGTATTTT
J: TRBJ1-1; size: .; V: TRBV27; D: .; CDR3: CASSLGQNTEAFF; DNA: TGTGCCAGCAGTCTCGGACAGAACACTGAAGCTTTCTTT
J: TRBJ2-1; size: .; V: TRBV28; D: .; CDR3: CASSFVSSYNEQFF; DNA: TGTGCCAGCAGTTTCGTTAGCTCCTACAATGAGCAGTTCTTC
J: TRBJ2-2; size: many; V: TRBV6-4; D: .; CDR3: CASSGDAARGAGELFF; DNA: TGTGCCAGCAGTGGGGACGCCGCCCGAGGGGCCGGGGAGCTGTTTTTT
J: TRBJ1-4; size: .; V: TRBV6-6; D: .; CDR3: CASSYSWGKEEKLFF; DNA: TGTGCCAGCAGTTACTCATGGGGGAAGGAAGAAAAACTGTTTTTT
J: TRBJ2-2; size: .; V: TRBV6-5; D: .; CDR3: CASSFSHTGELFF; DNA: TGTGCCAGCAGTTTTAGTCACACCGGGGAGCTGTTTTTT
J: TRBJ1-5; size: .; V: TRBV9; D: .; CDR3: CASSVGAGWNQPQHF; DNA: TGTGCCAGCAGCGTGGGGGCAGGGTGGAATCAGCCCCAGCATTTT